The 17 T cell receptor beta chains below were found in one sample sequenced in a study of beta chain features in type 1 diabetes. All of the isolated RNA was reverse transcribed, so expressed TCRB transcripts were sequenced. Assay: immunoSEQ multiplex PCR; the TCRdb copy retains only in-frame clones and omits some. The sample includes about 370,000 clones, around 9.6% of them seen just once. The antigens of these receptors remain unknown. Study conclusions and caveats: Among patients with Type 1 diabetes, TCRB CDR3s were moderately but significantly shorter in every one of the four CD4+ subsets.

The sequencing sample was made of central memory CD4+ T cells from blood. Receptors originate from a man under 40 with type 1 diabetes.

V is TRBV5-4 and J is TRBJ1-1; D is ambiguous. The germline gives CDR1 SGHNT, CDR2 YYREEE (reference sequence). The CDR3 totals 15 residues. V was trimmed by 4 bases and J by 5 bases, leaving 18 bases between them. The CDR3 region is CASSRKTLQETEAFF. The CDR3 nucleotides are TGTGCCAGCAGCCGAAAGACCCTTCAAGAAACTGAAGCTTTCTTT.

This clone was seen ten or more times. V is TRBV10-3 and J is TRBJ1-2, with TRBD1 matching 8 bases. CDR3 length: 15 amino acids. Germline V gives CDR1 ENHRY, CDR2 SYGVKD. V was clipped by 0 bases and J by 6 bases; unmatched bases: 6. CDR3 bases: TGTGCCATCAGTGAGTCGCGAGGACAGGGTGATGGCTACACCTTC. Translation gives CAISESRGQGDGYTF.

In its sample, this clone was seen many times. The chain links TRBV5-1 to TRBJ2-3; D is uncertain. CDR3 size: 11 residues. Trimming pared 1 base from V and 9 bases from J, leaving 6 bases between. Germline CDR1 is SGHRS and CDR2 is YFSETQ. The CDR3 sequence is CASSLRVTQYF. The CDR3, as DNA: TGCGCCAGCAGCTTGCGGGTCACGCAGTATTTT. Together with reference TRBV5-1 and TRBJ2-3, the CDR3 gives the full variable domain: KAGVTQTPRYLIKTRGQQVTLSCSPISGHRSVSWYQQTPGQGLQFLFEYFSETQRNKGNFPGRFSGRQFSNSRSEMNVSTLELGDSALYLCASSLRVTQYFGPGTRLTVL.

This sequence joins TRBV7-2 and TRBJ1-2, with 8 bases fitting TRBD1. With V trimmed by 0 bases and J by 6 bases, 6 bases remained unmatched. CDR3 length: 15 amino acids. Germline V gene data show CDR1 as SGHTA and CDR2 as FQGNSA. The CDR3 reads CASSLADRVGNGYTF. CDR3 nucleotides: TGTGCCAGCAGCTTAGCGGACAGGGTTGGGAATGGCTACACCTTC.

Many counts were recorded for this clone. The rearrangement joins TRBV5-4 to TRBJ2-2; perhaps D is TRBD1 or TRBD2 (5 bases each). Germline CDR1 reads SGHNT; CDR2 reads YYREEE (reference sequence). The CDR3 consists of 16 residues. The V end was cut by 5 bases, the J end by 2 bases, with 16 bases between. The CDR3 bases are TGTGCCAGCAGGTTAGGGACGGACTTTAACACCGGGGAGCTGTTTTTT. The encoded protein is CASRLGTDFNTGELFF.

This clone turned up a few times. This chain links TRBV25-1 with TRBJ2-5; no firm D call. CDR1 is MGHDK, CDR2 SYGVNS, per germline. The CDR3 contains 14 residues. Between the trimmed V and J ends, which lost 2 bases and 4 bases, there was a span of 11 bases. The CDR3 sequence is CASSERVGRETQYF. The CDR3 region has the DNA TGTGCCAGCAGTGAACGAGTTGGACGAGAGACCCAGTACTTC.

The chain carries TRBV20-1 and TRBJ2-1; no firm D call. CDR1 and CDR2 from the germline V gene are DFQATT and SNEGSKA (reference sequence). V lost 6 bases, J lost 11 bases, and 14 bases lay in between. This CDR3 spans 11 amino acids. Here the CDR3 reads CSAPEAAKQFF. In nucleotides, the CDR3 is TGCAGTGCCCCCGAGGCGGCCAAGCAGTTCTTC.

This clone came up many times. The chain recombines TRBV2 with TRBJ2-2, with D hard to call. Trimming left V 7 bases short and J 8 bases short, with 14 bases between. The CDR3 totals 13 residues. Germline V gives CDR1 SNHLY, CDR2 FYNNEI. As DNA, the CDR3 is TGTGCCAGCATTCCCGTAATGGTAGGGGAGCTGTTTTTT. It is translated as CASIPVMVGELFF. Filled out from reference TRBV2 and TRBJ2-2, the complete variable domain reads EPEVTQTPSHQVTQMGQEVILRCVPISNHLYFYWYRQILGQKVEFLVSFYNNEISEKSEIFDDQFSVERPDGSNFTLKIRSTKLEDSAMYFCASIPVMVGELFFGEGSRLTVL.

The sample holds many counts of this clone. V is TRBV7-9 and J is TRBJ2-3, with D possibly TRBD2 on 5 matching bases. CDR1 SEHNR and CDR2 FQNEAQ come from the germline V gene (reference sequence). The V and J ends lost 6 bases and 1 base respectively, with 11 bases between them. The CDR3 extends over 14 amino acids. Here the CDR3 DNA reads TGTGCCAGCAGAATTTCGAGGGGCACAGATACGCAGTATTTT. Protein: CASRISRGTDTQYF.

This clone was counted between two and nine times. This probably arose from a read error, given a far larger clone one base away. The chain combines TRBV6-1 with TRBJ2-7, with TRBD2 matching over 8 bases. Germline values: CDR1 MNHNS, CDR2 SASEGT. V was clipped by 4 bases and J by 1 base; unmatched bases: 12. CDR3 size: 17 residues. CDR3 nucleotide sequence: TGTGCCAGCAGTGGAGCTCCCCGACAGCGGGAGTCCTACGAGCAGTACTTC. This codes for CASSGAPRQRESYEQYF.

About this clone: The junction departs from the called germline gene at one end, perhaps through a read error. This rearrangement joins TRBV7-9 to TRBJ1-2; D unresolved. Germline assignment: CDR1 SEHNR and CDR2 FQNEAQ (reference sequence). The CDR3 runs to 10 residues. CDR3 sequence reads: CASSLAAAFF. CDR3 nucleotides: TGTGCCAGCAGCTTAGCGGCAGCTTTCTTC.

Many counts were recorded for this clone. The gene calls are TRBV2 and TRBJ1-1; TRBD1 might be the D (5 bases). There are 13 residues in the CDR3. Germline V lookup: CDR1 SNHLY, CDR2 FYNNEI. The V end was cut by 6 bases, the J end by 4 bases, with 12 bases between. CDR3: CASRGQGSTEAFF. The CDR3 DNA sequence: TGTGCCAGCAGAGGGCAGGGAAGCACTGAAGCTTTCTTT. The full variable domain, completed using reference TRBV2 and TRBJ1-1, is EPEVTQTPSHQVTQMGQEVILRCVPISNHLYFYWYRQILGQKVEFLVSFYNNEISEKSEIFDDQFSVERPDGSNFTLKIRSTKLEDSAMYFCASRGQGSTEAFFGQGTRLTVV.

The rearrangement links TRBV12-5 to TRBJ1-1; D gene unclear. V lost 3 bases and J lost 6, with 8 bases in between. Germline V gene data show CDR1 as LGHNT and CDR2 as FRNRAP. The CDR3 extends over 12 amino acids. The CDR3 sequence: CASGLWDSEAFF. The CDR3 DNA follows: TGTGCTAGTGGTTTATGGGATTCTGAAGCTTTCTTT.

This clone occurred a few times. J is TRBJ1-3 and V is TRBV5-5; possibly TRBD1 for D (5 bases). The CDR3 extends over 15 amino acids. The V and J ends lost 2 bases and 0 bases respectively, with 9 bases between them. CDR1 is SGHKS, CDR2 YYEKEE, per germline (reference sequence). CDR3 amino acids: CASSFSQGSGNTIYF. In nucleotides, the CDR3 is TGTGCCAGCAGCTTTAGCCAGGGCTCTGGAAACACCATATATTTT. The complete variable domain, with remaining parts taken from reference TRBV5-5 and TRBJ1-3, reads DAGVTQSPTHLIKTRGQQVTLRCSPISGHKSVSWYQQVLGQGPQFIFQYYEKEERGRGNFPDRFSARQFPNYSSELNVNALLLGDSALYLCASSFSQGSGNTIYFGEGSWLTVV.

The chain couples TRBV6-5 to TRBJ1-1; D is possibly TRBD1 (5 bases). The CDR3 length is 15 residues. Germline V gene lookup returns CDR1 MNHEY and CDR2 SVGAGI. The germline V and J ends were trimmed by 6 bases and 2 bases, with 16 bases remaining between them. The DNA of the CDR3 is TGTGCCAGCAGGAGCCCGGGACTGAGTAACACTGAAGCTTTCTTT. Translating it yields CASRSPGLSNTEAFF.

This clone was detected only a few times. This chain uses TRBV2 with TRBJ1-5; D is ambiguous. The germline CDR1 and CDR2 sequences are SNHLY and FYNNEI. Trimming stripped 6 bases from V and 4 bases from J, with 19 bases between. This CDR3 has 16 residues. Here the CDR3 DNA reads TGTGCCAGCAGCGTTTCGGGGTTCAGAGCAAATCAGCCCCAGCATTTT. Translation: CASSVSGFRANQPQHF.

The chain employs TRBV13 and TRBJ2-7; 13 positions agree with TRBD2. This CDR3 contains 15 residues. With 5 bases clipped from V and 2 bases from J, the junction kept 3 bases outside the gene matches. Germline assignment: CDR1 PRHDT and CDR2 FYEKMQ (reference sequence). The CDR3 nucleotides are TGTGCCAGCAGCATAACTAGCGGGAGGGCCTACGAGCAGTACTTC. This sequence encodes CASSITSGRAYEQYF.